This T cell receptor beta chain is from a study of PD-1 blockade in mismatch repair-deficient tumors. Profiled with immunoSEQ multiplex PCR; TCRdb holds only in-frame clones, not every one. The table includes roughly 130,000 clones, roughly 90% detected once. PCR or immunohistochemistry showed mismatch repair deficiency in every enrolled patient. The TCR-sequenced patients were a few responders to pembrolizumab. Study findings and constraints: Tumor-resident clones, often undetectable pretreatment in blood, expanded then contracted after pembrolizumab.

By sample share, this clone is medium-sized (0.01 to 0.1%). Its cognate antigen is unknown. The germline gene is not matched at one end of the junction; a read error may be the cause. CDR1 and CDR2 (germline): SSHAT, FNYEAQ (reference sequence). The CDR3 contains 15 residues. The clonotype was recovered from an adult with mismatch repair-deficient cancer. This chain joins TRBV7-7 and TRBJ2-2; perhaps TRBD2 as D (6 bases). The sample here was peripheral blood, taken about 17 months after starting pembrolizumab. CDR3 region: CASSPSYGGTGELFF. CDR3 DNA: TGTGCTAGCAGCCCCAGTTACGGGGGCACCGGGGAGCTGTTTTTT. Complete variable domain (other parts from reference TRBV7-7 and TRBJ2-2): GAGVSQSPRYKVTKRGQDVTLRCDPISSHATLYWYQQALGQGPEFLTYFNYEAQPDKSGLPSDRFSAERPEGSISTLTIQRTEQRDSAMYRCASSPSYGGTGELFFGEGSRLTVL.